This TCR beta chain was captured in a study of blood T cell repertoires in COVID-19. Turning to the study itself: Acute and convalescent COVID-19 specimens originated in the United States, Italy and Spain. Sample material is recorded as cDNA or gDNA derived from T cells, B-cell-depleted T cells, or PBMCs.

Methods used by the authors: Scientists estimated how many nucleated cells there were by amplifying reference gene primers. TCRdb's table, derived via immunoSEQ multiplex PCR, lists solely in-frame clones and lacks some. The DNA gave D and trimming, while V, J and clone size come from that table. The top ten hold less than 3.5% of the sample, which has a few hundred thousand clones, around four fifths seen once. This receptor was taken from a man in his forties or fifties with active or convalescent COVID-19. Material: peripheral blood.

CDR3 loop: CASRAQGGSYEQYF. CDR3 coding DNA: TGCGCCAGCAGGGCACAGGGGGGGTCTTACGAGCAGTACTTC. The chain couples TRBV5-1 to TRBJ2-7; D may be TRBD1 (8 bases). Germline CDR1 and CDR2: SGHRS and YFSETQ. Trimming removed 5 bases from V and 4 bases from J, with 16 bases in between. The CDR3 consists of 14 residues.